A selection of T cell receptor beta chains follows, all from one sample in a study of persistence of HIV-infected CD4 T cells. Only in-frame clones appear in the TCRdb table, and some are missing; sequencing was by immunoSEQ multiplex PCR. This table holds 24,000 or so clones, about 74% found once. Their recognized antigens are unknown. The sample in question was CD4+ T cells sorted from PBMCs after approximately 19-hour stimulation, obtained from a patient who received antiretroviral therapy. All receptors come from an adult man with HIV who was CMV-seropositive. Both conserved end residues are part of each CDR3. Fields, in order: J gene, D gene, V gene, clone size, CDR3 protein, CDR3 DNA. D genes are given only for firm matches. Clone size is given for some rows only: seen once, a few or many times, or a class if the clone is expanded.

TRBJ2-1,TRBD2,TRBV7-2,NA,CASSLRTSDNEQFF,TGTGCCAGCAGCTTACGGACTAGCGACAATGAGCAGTTCTTC
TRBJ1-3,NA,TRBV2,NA,CASSVRQASGNTIYF,TGTGCCAGCAGCGTAAGACAGGCCTCTGGAAACACCATATATTTT
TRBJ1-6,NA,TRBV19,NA,CASTRRGGDSPLHF,TGTGCCAGTACCCGGAGGGGGGGCGATTCACCCCTCCACTTT
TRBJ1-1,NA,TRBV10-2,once,CASSGQLNTEAFF,TGCGCCAGCAGTGGACAGCTGAACACTGAAGCTTTCTTT
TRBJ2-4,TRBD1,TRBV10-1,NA,CASSDRGVGTKNIQYF,TGCGCCAGCAGCGACAGGGGGGTTGGAACCAAAAACATTCAGTACTTC
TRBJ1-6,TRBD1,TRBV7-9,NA,CASSPGTASYNSPLHF,TGTGCCAGCAGCCCTGGGACAGCCTCATATAATTCACCCCTCCACTTT
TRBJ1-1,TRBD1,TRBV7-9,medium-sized,CASSRDRALNTEAFF,TGTGCCAGCAGCCGGGACAGAGCCCTGAACACTGAAGCTTTCTTT
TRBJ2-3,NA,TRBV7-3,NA,CASSPQQGEWIKTDTQYF,TGTGCCAGCAGCCCCCAACAGGGTGAATGGATAAAAACAGATACGCAGTATTTT
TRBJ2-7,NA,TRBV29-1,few,CSVGRALNYEQYF,TGCAGCGTTGGAAGGGCCCTCAACTACGAGCAGTACTTC
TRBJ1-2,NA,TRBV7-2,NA,CASSPSGGTYGYTF,TGTGCCAGCAGCCCATCCGGGGGCACCTATGGCTACACCTTC
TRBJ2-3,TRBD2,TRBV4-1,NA,CASSLRGGKTDTQYF,TGCGCCAGCAGCCTACGGGGGGGGAAGACAGATACGCAGTATTTT
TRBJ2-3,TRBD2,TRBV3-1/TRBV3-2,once,CASSQTSGAPGDTQYF,TGTGCCAGCAGCCAGACTAGCGGGGCACCAGGTGATACGCAGTATTTT
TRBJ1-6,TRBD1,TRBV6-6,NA,CASSYGVDRASSPLHF,TGTGCCAGCAGTTACGGGGTCGACAGGGCGAGTTCACCCCTCCACTTT
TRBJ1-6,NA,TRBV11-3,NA,CASSLGILGPLYNSPLHF,TGTGCCAGCAGCTTAGGGATTTTAGGGCCTCTCTATAATTCACCCCTCCACTTT
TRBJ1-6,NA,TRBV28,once,CASSSQTRGGIQNSPLHF,TGTGCCAGCAGTTCACAGACCCGAGGGGGGATCCAAAATTCACCCCTCCACTTT
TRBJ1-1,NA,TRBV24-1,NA,CATSRRDPGTEAFF,TGTGCCACCAGTCGAAGGGACCCGGGCACTGAAGCTTTCTTT
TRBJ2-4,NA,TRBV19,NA,CARPIGVSAKNIQYF,TGTGCCAGACCAATCGGGGTTTCTGCCAAAAACATTCAGTACTTC
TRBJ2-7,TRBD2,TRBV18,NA,CASSPGLAGGSGYEQYF,TGTGCCAGCTCACCGGGACTAGCGGGGGGGAGTGGATACGAGCAGTACTTC
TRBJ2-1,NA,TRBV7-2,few,CASSLVSGRGGSSYNEQFF,TGTGCCAGCAGCTTAGTGTCCGGAAGGGGTGGGAGCTCCTACAATGAGCAGTTCTTC
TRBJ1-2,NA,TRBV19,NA,CAKGIFPNYGYTF,TGTGCCAAAGGCATATTCCCTAACTATGGCTACACCTTC
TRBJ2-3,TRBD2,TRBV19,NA,CASSRSSGGAGDTQYF,TGTGCCAGTAGTAGGTCTAGCGGGGGGGCCGGAGATACGCAGTATTTT
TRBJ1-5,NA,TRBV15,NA,CATSRDKGTNQPQHF,TGTGCCACCAGCAGAGATAAGGGCACAAATCAGCCCCAGCATTTT
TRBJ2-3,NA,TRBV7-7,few,CASSLGVGVATDTQYF,TGTGCCAGCAGCTTAGGTGTGGGGGTCGCCACAGATACGCAGTATTTT
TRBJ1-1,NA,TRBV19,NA,CASSIVSANTEAFF,TGTGCCAGTAGTATAGTATCAGCGAACACTGAAGCTTTCTTT
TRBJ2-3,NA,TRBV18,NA,CASSPIELVDTDTQYF,TGTGCCAGCTCACCAATAGAACTAGTAGACACAGATACGCAGTATTTT
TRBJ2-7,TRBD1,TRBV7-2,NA,CASSKETGTGSYEQYF,TGTGCCAGCAGCAAAGAAACCGGGACAGGCTCCTACGAGCAGTACTTC
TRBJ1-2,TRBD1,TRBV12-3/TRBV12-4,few,CASSQGVYYGYTF,TGTGCCAGCAGCCAGGGGGTTTACTATGGCTACACCTTC
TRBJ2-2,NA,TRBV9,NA,CASSGFGNTGELFF,TGTGCCAGCAGCGGCTTCGGGAACACCGGGGAGCTGTTTTTT
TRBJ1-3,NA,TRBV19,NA,CASSLPISGNTIYF,TGTGCCAGTAGTCTCCCGATCTCTGGAAACACCATATATTTT
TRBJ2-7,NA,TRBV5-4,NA,CASSSWGYGYEQYF,TGTGCCAGCAGCAGCTGGGGGTACGGCTACGAGCAGTACTTC
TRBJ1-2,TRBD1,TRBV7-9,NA,CASSGQGANGYTF,TGTGCCAGCAGCGGACAGGGGGCCAATGGCTACACCTTC
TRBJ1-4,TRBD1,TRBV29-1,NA,CSAGQGATNEKLFF,TGCAGCGCAGGACAGGGTGCAACTAATGAAAAACTGTTTTTT
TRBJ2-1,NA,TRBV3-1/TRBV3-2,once,CASSQLFWEQFF,TGTGCCAGCAGCCAACTCTTCTGGGAGCAGTTCTTC
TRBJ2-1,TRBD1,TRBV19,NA,CASSMVQGAGEQFF,TGTGCCAGTAGTATGGTACAGGGGGCTGGTGAGCAGTTCTTC
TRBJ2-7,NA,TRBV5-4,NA,CASSLTRAFSYEQYF,TGTGCCAGCAGCCTAACACGGGCATTTTCCTACGAGCAGTACTTC
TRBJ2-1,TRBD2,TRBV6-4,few,CASSDSSLGTSGVNEQFF,TGTGCCAGCAGTGACTCGAGTCTTGGGACTAGCGGGGTCAATGAGCAGTTCTTC
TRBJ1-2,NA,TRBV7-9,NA,CASSLSGRGSYGYTF,TGTGCCAGCAGCTTATCTGGTCGGGGGTCCTATGGCTACACCTTC
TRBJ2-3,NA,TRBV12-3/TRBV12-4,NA,CASTWGSTDTQYF,TGTGCCAGCACCTGGGGGTCCACAGATACGCAGTATTTT
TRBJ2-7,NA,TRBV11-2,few,CASSSVVIAHEQYF,TGTGCCAGCAGCTCCGTCGTAATAGCCCACGAGCAGTACTTC
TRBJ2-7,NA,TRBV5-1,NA,CASRLDGIYEQYF,TGCGCCAGCAGGTTAGACGGAATCTACGAGCAGTACTTC
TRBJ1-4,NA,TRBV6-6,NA,CASSYSGRTTNEKLFF,TGTGCCAGCAGTTACTCGGGCAGGACAACTAATGAAAAACTGTTTTTT
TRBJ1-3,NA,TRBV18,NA,CASSPTGVTGNTIYF,TGTGCCAGCTCACCAACAGGCGTGACTGGAAACACCATATATTTT
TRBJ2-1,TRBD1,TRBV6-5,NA,CASSGDRDEQFF,TGTGCCAGCAGCGGGGACAGGGATGAGCAGTTCTTC
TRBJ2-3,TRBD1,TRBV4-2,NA,CASSQVGGRDTQYF,TGTGCCAGCAGCCAAGTAGGGGGCCGAGATACGCAGTATTTT
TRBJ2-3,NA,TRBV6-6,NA,CASSLTRDYTQYF,TGTGCCAGCAGTTTAACAAGGGATTATACGCAGTATTTT
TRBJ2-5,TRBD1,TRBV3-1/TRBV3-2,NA,CASSQDLRTGRPETQYF,TGTGCCAGCAGCCAAGATCTCAGGACAGGGAGGCCAGAGACCCAGTACTTC
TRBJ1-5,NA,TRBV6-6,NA,CASIPDRNQPQHF,TGTGCCAGCATCCCAGACAGGAATCAGCCCCAGCATTTT
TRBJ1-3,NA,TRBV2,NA,CASRLRDNSGNTIYF,TGTGCCAGCAGGCTCCGGGACAACTCTGGAAACACCATATATTTT
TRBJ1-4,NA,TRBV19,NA,CASSEEVNEKLFF,TGTGCCAGTTCTGAGGAAGTGAATGAAAAACTGTTTTTT
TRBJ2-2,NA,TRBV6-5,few,CASSNRVNTGELFF,TGTGCCAGCAGCAACAGGGTGAACACCGGGGAGCTGTTTTTT
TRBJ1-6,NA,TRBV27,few,CASRNTGNSPLHF,TGTGCCAGCAGGAATACAGGGAATTCACCCCTCCACTTT
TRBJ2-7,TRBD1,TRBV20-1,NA,CSASPRTGMYEQYF,TGCAGTGCAAGTCCCCGGACAGGAATGTACGAGCAGTACTTC
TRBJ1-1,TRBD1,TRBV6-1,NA,CASSQPTGNVKAFF,TGTGCCAGCAGCCAACCGACAGGGAACGTCAAAGCTTTCTTT